This T cell receptor beta chain was obtained from a study of cytomegalovirus exposure and HLA in healthy donors. Findings of the study overall: Cytomegalovirus association was listed for 150 or so TCR beta chains. A later analysis linked a missense DCLRE1C variant to TCR beta V- and J-gene trimming. Researchers had no immune exposure information except CMV serostatus available.

This CDR3 is built from 11 residues. Germline V gene data show CDR1 as LNHDA and CDR2 as SQIVND (reference sequence). V was clipped by 1 base and J by 10 bases, with 5 bases between them. The PCR contained 60 Vbeta and 13 Jbeta primers. Data came from immunoSEQ multiplex PCR; TCRdb stores just in-frame clones and leaves some out. This sample's clone table lists 150,000 to 200,000 clones. Regarding this clone: Its antigen is still unknown.

V and J are TRBV19 and TRBJ2-1; D remains unclear. Sequencing was done on a sample of PBMCs. The receptor's source is a boy between 10 and 17 years old in good health and CMV-seronegative. The DNA of the CDR3 is TGTGCCAGTAGTATAGGTCAGGAGCAGTTCTTC. Protein sequence: CASSIGQEQFF.